One sample yielded the 13 T cell receptor beta chains listed below, sequenced in a study of T cell repertoires in cytomegalovirus infection. No antigen has been assigned to these receptors. MiXCR, applied by TCRdb to the reads, yields one record per CDR3 protein. Among about 890,000 distinct CDR3 sequences listed, around 31% were seen once. The sample consisted of cultured CD8+ T cells from PBMCs, taken from culture after CMV antigen stimulation. The receptors come from a human donor in good health (CMV status not recorded). Some clones in this sample may be carry-over from other donors' samples.

This clonotype came up a few times. The chain has TRBV10-3 and TRBJ2-3, with TRBD2 matching 7 bases. Trimming cost V 3 bases and J 2 bases; bases outside gene matches: 5. The CDR3 is made up of 15 amino acids. In germline, CDR1 is ENHRY, CDR2 SYGVKD. The DNA for the CDR3 is TGTGCCATCAGTGAATGGCTAGCGGCCACAGATACGCAGTATTTT. It translates to CAISEWLAATDTQYF.

In this sample, this clonotype turned up a few times. The chain is built from TRBV7-6 and TRBJ2-1, with D possibly matching TRBD1 (5 bases). The V gene lost 3 bases and the J gene lost 8 bases, with 17 bases spanning the gap. The germline gives CDR1 SGHVS, CDR2 FNYEAQ. The CDR3 sequence is 15 residues long. The CDR3, as DNA: TGTGCCAGCAGCTTGGGTAGGAACAGGTTGGATGAGCAGTTCTTC. Its protein is CASSLGRNRLDEQFF.

The chain joins TRBV6-6 to TRBJ2-1; 7 bases align to TRBD1. The CDR3 contains 21 residues. CDR1 is MNHNY and CDR2 is SVGAGI in the germline V gene (reference sequence). V shed 2 bases, J shed 6 bases, and the junction held 25 bases outside the gene matches. The DNA of the CDR3 is TGTGCCAGCAGTTACCCACAAAGCCGACAGGGACCCCCGACGGGATTCAATGAGCAGTTCTTC. It encodes CASSYPQSRQGPPTGFNEQFF.

The chain recombines TRBV5-8 with TRBJ1-5; no clear D. The CDR3 covers 16 residues. The ends were cut back, 2 bases at V and 0 bases at J, with 12 bases in the middle. Germline CDR1 reads SGHTS; CDR2 reads YDEGEE. The CDR3 reads CASSFRTMYSNQPQHF. The DNA of the CDR3 is TGTGCCAGCAGCTTCCGCACGATGTATAGCAATCAGCCCCAGCATTTT. Full variable domain (remainder filled in from reference TRBV5-8 and TRBJ1-5): EAGVTQSPTHLIKTRGQQATLRCSPISGHTSVYWYQQALGLGLQFLLWYDEGEERNRGNFPPRFSGRQFPNYSSELNVNALELEDSALYLCASSFRTMYSNQPQHFGDGTRLSIL.

As concerns this clonotype: One end of the junction fails to match germline, which may point to a read error. This rearrangement joins TRBV12-5 to TRBJ2-1; maybe TRBD2 (5 bases). This CDR3 spans 11 amino acids. The germline V gene encodes CDR1 LGHNT and CDR2 FRNRAP. This CDR3 is CTSGSPNEQFF. In DNA form, the CDR3 reads TGTACTAGTGGTTCCCCGAATGAGCAGTTCTTC.

The genes are TRBV4-2 and TRBJ2-2; TRBD1 matches 11 bases. From germline, CDR1 is LGHNA and CDR2 YNFKEQ. There are 16 residues in the CDR3. The trim removed 0 bases at V and 6 bases at J, leaving 3 bases unmatched. CDR3 protein: CASSQDRGQGAGELFF. CDR3 DNA: TGTGCCAGCAGCCAAGATCGGGGACAGGGGGCCGGGGAGCTGTTTTTT.

The V call is TRBV14, the J call TRBJ2-7; possibly TRBD1 for D (5 bases). Germline V gene sequence: CDR1 SGHDN, CDR2 FVKESK. V gave up 1 base and J gave up 0 bases, with 10 bases separating them. CDR3 length equals 15 residues. CDR3: CASSQARASSYEQYF. In nucleotides, the CDR3 is TGTGCCAGCAGCCAAGCCAGGGCCTCCTCCTACGAGCAGTACTTC.

This clonotype was seen only a few times. V and J are TRBV4-1 and TRBJ1-2, with 7 bases lining up with TRBD1. The CDR3 is made up of 17 amino acids. With V trimmed by 4 bases and J by 5 bases, 16 bases remained unmatched. Looked up from germline, CDR1 is MGHRA and CDR2 is YSYEKL. This CDR3 is CASSPSGSGGIRYGYTF. The CDR3 DNA reads TGCGCCAGCAGCCCTAGTGGATCAGGGGGTATTCGGTATGGCTACACCTTC.

This clonotype has only a few counts. The V call is TRBV7-3, the J call TRBJ1-4, with 7 bases lining up with TRBD1. The CDR3 loop spans 15 amino acids. Germline values: CDR1 SGHTA, CDR2 FQGTGA. V gave up 1 base and J gave up 7 bases; unmatched junction bases: 6. CDR3 coding DNA: TGTGCCAGCAGCTTAATAAGGGGGCAAGGTGAAAAACTGTTTTTT. Protein sequence: CASSLIRGQGEKLFF.

This clonotype was counted ten times or more. The gene calls are TRBV7-6 and TRBJ1-2; 9 nucleotides align to TRBD1. Germline CDR1 is SGHVS and CDR2 is FNYEAQ. This CDR3 is built from 16 residues. V dropped 4 bases and J dropped 3; count of bases not matched to a gene: 9. CDR3 in DNA: TGTGCCAGCAGCTCTAAACAGGGGGCAGGAGACTATGGCTACACCTTC. Translated, it gives CASSSKQGAGDYGYTF. Variable domain in full (rest from reference TRBV7-6 and TRBJ1-2): GAGVSQSPRYKVTKRGQDVALRCDPISGHVSLYWYRQALGQGPEFLTYFNYEAQQDKSGLPNDRFSAERPEGSISTLTIQRTEQRDSAMYRCASSSKQGAGDYGYTFGSGTRLTVV.

This clonotype showed up just a few times. The chain links TRBV27 to TRBJ2-5; 8 nucleotides line up with TRBD2. The CDR3 is 15 amino acids. Trimming cost V 5 bases and J 5 bases; bases outside gene matches: 10. The germline gives CDR1 MNHEY, CDR2 SMNVEV (reference sequence). Here the CDR3 reads CASSPKRGLWETQYF. The CDR3 nucleotides read TGTGCCAGCAGTCCCAAGCGGGGGCTCTGGGAGACCCAGTACTTC.

This clonotype was found many times. The genes are TRBV7-8 and TRBJ2-1; D might be TRBD2 (5 bases). Germline-derived CDR1 and CDR2 are SGHVS and FQNEAQ. Trimming stripped 5 bases from V and 5 bases from J, with 13 bases between. The CDR3 extends over 14 amino acids. CDR3 nucleotides: TGTGCCAGCAGCGGGAGTACAGTGAACAATGAGCAGTTCTTC. It yields the protein CASSGSTVNNEQFF. The complete variable domain, with remaining parts taken from reference TRBV7-8 and TRBJ2-1, reads GAGVSQSPRYKVAKRGQDVALRCDPISGHVSLFWYQQALGQGPEFLTYFQNEAQLDKSGLPSDRFFAERPEGSVSTLKIQRTQQEDSAVYLCASSGSTVNNEQFFGPGTRLTVL.

Turning to this clonotype: At one boundary the junction diverges from the germline segment, which might be a read error. The rearrangement joins TRBV4-1 to TRBJ2-7, with 8 bases identical to TRBD2. Germline CDR1 is MGHRA and CDR2 is YSYEKL. CDR3 length equals 18 residues. The chain's CDR3 is CASSHGGVAGRSSYEQYF. CDR3 nucleotide sequence: TGTGCCAGCAGCCATGGGGGGGTAGCGGGGAGGAGCTCCTACGAGCAGTACTTC.